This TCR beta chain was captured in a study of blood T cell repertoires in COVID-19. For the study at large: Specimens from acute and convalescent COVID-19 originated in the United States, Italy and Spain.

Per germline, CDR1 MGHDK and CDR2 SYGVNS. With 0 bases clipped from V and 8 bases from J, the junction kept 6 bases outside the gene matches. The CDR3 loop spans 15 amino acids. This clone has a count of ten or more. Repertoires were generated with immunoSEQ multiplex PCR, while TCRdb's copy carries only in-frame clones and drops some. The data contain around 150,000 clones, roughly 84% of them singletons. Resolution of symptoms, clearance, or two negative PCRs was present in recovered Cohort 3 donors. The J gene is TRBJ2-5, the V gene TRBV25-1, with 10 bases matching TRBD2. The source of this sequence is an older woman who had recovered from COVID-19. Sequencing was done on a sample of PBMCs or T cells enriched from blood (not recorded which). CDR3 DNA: TGTGCCAGCAGTGAATATGTAGCGGGGGGCCTAACCCAGTACTTC. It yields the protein CASSEYVAGGLTQYF. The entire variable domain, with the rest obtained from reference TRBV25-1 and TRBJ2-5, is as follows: EADIYQTPRYLVIGTGKKITLECSQTMGHDKMYWYQQDPGMELHLIHYSYGVNSTEKGDLSSESTVSRIRTEHFPLTLESARPSHTSQYLCASSEYVAGGLTQYFGPGTRLLVL.